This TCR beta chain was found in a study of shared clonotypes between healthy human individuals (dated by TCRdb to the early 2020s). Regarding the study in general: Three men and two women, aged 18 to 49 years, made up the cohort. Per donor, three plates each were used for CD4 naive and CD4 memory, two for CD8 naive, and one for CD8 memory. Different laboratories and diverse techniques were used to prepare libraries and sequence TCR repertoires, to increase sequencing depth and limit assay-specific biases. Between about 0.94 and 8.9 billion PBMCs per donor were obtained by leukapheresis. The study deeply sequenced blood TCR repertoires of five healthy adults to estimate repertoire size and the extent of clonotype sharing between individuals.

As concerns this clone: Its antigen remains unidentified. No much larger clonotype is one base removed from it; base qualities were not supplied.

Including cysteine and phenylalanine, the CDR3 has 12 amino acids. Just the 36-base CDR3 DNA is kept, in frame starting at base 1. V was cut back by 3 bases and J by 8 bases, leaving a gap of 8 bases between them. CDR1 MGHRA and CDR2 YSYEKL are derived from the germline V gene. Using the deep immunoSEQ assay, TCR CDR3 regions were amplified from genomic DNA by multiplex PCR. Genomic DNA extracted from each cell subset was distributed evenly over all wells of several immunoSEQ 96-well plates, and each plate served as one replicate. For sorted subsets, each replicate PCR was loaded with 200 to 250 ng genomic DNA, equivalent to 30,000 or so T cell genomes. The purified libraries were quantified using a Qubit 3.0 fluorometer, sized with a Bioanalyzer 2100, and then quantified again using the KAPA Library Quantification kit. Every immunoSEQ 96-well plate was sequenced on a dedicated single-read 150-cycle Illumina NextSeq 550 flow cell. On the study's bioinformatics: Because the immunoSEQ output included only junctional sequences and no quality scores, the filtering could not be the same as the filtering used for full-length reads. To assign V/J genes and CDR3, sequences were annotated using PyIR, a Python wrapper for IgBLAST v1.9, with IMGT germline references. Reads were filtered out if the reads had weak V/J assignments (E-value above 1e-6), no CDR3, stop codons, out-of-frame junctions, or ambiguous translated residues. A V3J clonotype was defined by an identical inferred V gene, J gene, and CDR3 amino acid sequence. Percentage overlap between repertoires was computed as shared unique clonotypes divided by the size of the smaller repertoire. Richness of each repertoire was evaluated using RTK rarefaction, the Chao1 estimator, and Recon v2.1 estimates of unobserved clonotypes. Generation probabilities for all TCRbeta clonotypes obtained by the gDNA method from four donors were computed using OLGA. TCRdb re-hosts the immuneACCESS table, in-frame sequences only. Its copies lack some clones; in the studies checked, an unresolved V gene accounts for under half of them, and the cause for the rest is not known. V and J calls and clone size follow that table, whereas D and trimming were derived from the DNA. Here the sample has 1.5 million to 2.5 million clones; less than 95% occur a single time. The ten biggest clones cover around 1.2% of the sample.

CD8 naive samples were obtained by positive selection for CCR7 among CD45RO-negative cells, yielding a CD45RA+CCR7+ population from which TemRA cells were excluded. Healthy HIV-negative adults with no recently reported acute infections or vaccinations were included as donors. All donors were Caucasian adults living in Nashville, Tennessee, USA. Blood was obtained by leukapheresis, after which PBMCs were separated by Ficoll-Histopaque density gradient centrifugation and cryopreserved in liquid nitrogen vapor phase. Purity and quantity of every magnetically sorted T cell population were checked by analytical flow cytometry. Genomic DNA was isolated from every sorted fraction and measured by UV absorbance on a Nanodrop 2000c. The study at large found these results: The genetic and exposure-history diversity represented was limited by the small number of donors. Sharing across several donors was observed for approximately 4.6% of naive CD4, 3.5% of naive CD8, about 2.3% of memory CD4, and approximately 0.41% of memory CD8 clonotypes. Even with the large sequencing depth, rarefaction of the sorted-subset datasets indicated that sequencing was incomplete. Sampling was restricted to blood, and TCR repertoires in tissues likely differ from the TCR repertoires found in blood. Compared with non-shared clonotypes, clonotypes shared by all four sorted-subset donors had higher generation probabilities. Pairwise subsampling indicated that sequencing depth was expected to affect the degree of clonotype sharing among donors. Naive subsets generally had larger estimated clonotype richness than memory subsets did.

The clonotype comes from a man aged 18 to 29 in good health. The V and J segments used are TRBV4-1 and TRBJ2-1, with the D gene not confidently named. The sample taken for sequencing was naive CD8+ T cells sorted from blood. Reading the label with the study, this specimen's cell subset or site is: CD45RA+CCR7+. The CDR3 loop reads CASSQGFDEQFF. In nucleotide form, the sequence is TGCGCCAGCAGCCAGGGTTTCGATGAGCAGTTCTTC.